Listed here are 9 T cell receptor beta chains from one sample, sequenced in a study of cytomegalovirus exposure and HLA in healthy donors. TCRdb keeps only in-frame clones here, not all; method: immunoSEQ multiplex PCR. The sample holds about 72,000 clones, roughly 94% seen once. The material sequenced was PBMCs. All receptors derive from a woman aged 18 to 35 in good health and CMV-seronegative.

This chain links TRBV4-3 with TRBJ1-1; D gene uncertain. The CDR3 spans 13 residues. CDR1 LGHNA and CDR2 YSLEER come from the germline V gene. V lost 4 bases, J lost 3 bases, and 9 bases lay in between. The CDR3 DNA reads as TGCGCCAGCAGCCGCCTGCGGGACACTGAAGCTTTCTTT. This codes for CASSRLRDTEAFF.

The gene calls are TRBV13 and TRBJ2-7; TRBD2 might be the D (6 bases). The germline gives CDR1 PRHDT, CDR2 FYEKMQ (reference sequence). The germline V and J ends were trimmed by 2 bases and 0 bases, with 17 bases remaining between them. CDR3 length: 17 amino acids. CDR3 region: CASSLRVGGASSYEQYF. CDR3 nucleotide sequence: TGTGCCAGCAGCTTACGTGTCGGCGGGGCCAGCTCCTACGAGCAGTACTTC.

The chain recombines TRBV28 with TRBJ2-7; the D gene is possibly TRBD1 (6 bases). The CDR3 loop spans 12 amino acids. The ends were cut back, 6 bases at V and 4 bases at J, with 10 bases in the middle. Germline lookup yields CDR1 MDHEN and CDR2 SYDVKM. As DNA, the CDR3 is TGTGCCAGCAGCAACAGGGTATACGAGCAGTACTTC. This codes for CASSNRVYEQYF.

The chain combines TRBV18 with TRBJ2-6; D ambiguous. Per the germline V gene, CDR1 is KGHSH and CDR2 is LQKENI. V was clipped by 5 bases and J by 2 bases, with 13 bases between them. This CDR3 is 16 amino acids long. Here the CDR3 reads CASSSPSRAGANVLTF. Written as DNA, the CDR3 is TGTGCCAGCTCATCCCCTTCCCGGGCTGGGGCCAACGTCCTGACTTTC.

Turning to this clone: Other DNA sequences in this specimen translate into the identical CDR3. The chain joins TRBV27 to TRBJ2-7; D not certain. V was trimmed by 2 bases and J by 0 bases, leaving 5 bases between them. The CDR3 is made up of 13 amino acids. The V gene's germline CDR1 is MNHEY and CDR2 SMNVEV (reference sequence). This CDR3 reads CASSLTSSYEQYF. For the CDR3, the DNA is TGTGCCAGCAGTTTAACAAGCTCCTACGAGCAGTACTTC.

The chain carries TRBV18 and TRBJ2-7; possibly TRBD1 for D (5 bases). The CDR3 is made up of 15 amino acids. In germline, CDR1 is KGHSH, CDR2 LQKENI. Trimming pared 2 bases from V and 8 bases from J, leaving 19 bases between. CDR3 nucleotides: TGTGCCAGCTCACCAGTTGAAGGCAGGGATGGAAAGCAGTACTTC. Its protein product is CASSPVEGRDGKQYF.

V usage is TRBV10-3 and J usage is TRBJ1-5; no clear D gene. The germline gives CDR1 ENHRY, CDR2 SYGVKD. CDR3 length: 15 residues. V lost 3 bases and J 3 bases, leaving 12 bases between the germline ends. CDR3 nucleotides: TGTGCCATCAGTGATGAAGGACTAAACAATCAGCCCCAGCATTTT. This gives the protein CAISDEGLNNQPQHF.

V usage is TRBV19 and J usage is TRBJ2-4, with 7 bases that match TRBD1. The CDR3 totals 14 residues. Germline values: CDR1 LNHDA, CDR2 SQIVND (reference sequence). The ends lost 1 base at V and 7 bases at J; junction bases unmatched: 4. The CDR3 loop reads CASSIGDSGNIQYF. CDR3 DNA sequence: TGTGCCAGTAGTATAGGGGACAGTGGGAACATTCAGTACTTC. The entire variable domain, with the rest obtained from reference TRBV19 and TRBJ2-4, is as follows: DGGITQSPKYLFRKEGQNVTLSCEQNLNHDAMYWYRQDPGQGLRLIYYSQIVNDFQKGDIAEGYSVSREKKESFPLTVTSAQKNPTAFYLCASSIGDSGNIQYFGAGTRLSVL.

The V call is TRBV5-6, the J call TRBJ2-7; a possible D gene is TRBD2 (6 bases). The V end lost 4 bases, the J end lost 4 bases, and 9 bases lay between the germline ends. Germline CDR1 is SGHDT and CDR2 is YYEEEE. This CDR3 has 12 amino acids. CDR3 amino acids: CASSQTSYEQYF. Written as DNA, the CDR3 is TGTGCCAGCAGCCAGACTAGTTACGAGCAGTACTTC.